The present T cell receptor (beta chain) was sequenced within a study of response to subunit inactivated influenza vaccine. The study's findings and limits: Authors proposed each seasonal influenza vaccination draws in few new T cells.

MiXCR was run by TCRdb on the RT-PCR reads, yielding one entry per CDR3 protein. The sample lists around 150,000 distinct CDR3 sequences; approximately 10% were seen once. V lost 8 bases to trimming and J lost 6 bases; unmatched junction nucleotides: 11. The CDR3 loop spans 14 amino acids. Germline loops: CDR1 MNHEY, CDR2 SMNVEV (reference sequence). Worth noting for this clonotype: Its specificity is not known.

Sequenced material: non-naive T cells sorted from PBMCs, taken roughly 6 weeks after vaccination. The receptor was isolated from a man in his fifties or sixties who received an inactivated influenza vaccine. The genes are TRBV27 and TRBJ2-7, with 9 bases that match TRBD1. For the CDR3, the DNA is TGTGCCAGCGGTGGGACAGGGATAAGAGGCGAGCAGTACTTC. As protein: CASGGTGIRGEQYF.